This T cell receptor beta chain stems from a study of control samples from healthy donors and cancer patients. Germline V gene data show CDR1 as SQVTM and CDR2 as ANQGSEA. Trimming pared 2 bases from V and 1 base from J, leaving 17 bases between. This CDR3 is 16 amino acids long. TCRdb's copy holds only in-frame clones and misses some; the assay was immunoSEQ multiplex PCR. The sample records 95,000 to 100,000 clones, around 82% being singletons. This receptor was taken from a man in his fifties or sixties in good health. The source material was blood. The chain recombines TRBV29-1 with TRBJ1-2, with D possibly TRBD1 on 6 matching bases. CDR3 coding DNA: TGCAGCGTTGAATGGCCGAGGGGGGGAAGTAACTATGGCTACACCTTC. Translation gives CSVEWPRGGSNYGYTF.